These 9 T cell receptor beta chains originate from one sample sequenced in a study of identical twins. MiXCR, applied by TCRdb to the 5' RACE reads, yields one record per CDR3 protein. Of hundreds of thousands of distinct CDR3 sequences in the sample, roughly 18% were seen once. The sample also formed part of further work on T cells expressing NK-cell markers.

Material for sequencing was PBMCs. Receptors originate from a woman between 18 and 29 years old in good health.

The CDR3 loop reads CASGSLSGDTDTQYF. The DNA of the CDR3 is TGTGCTAGTGGGTCCCTTAGCGGGGACACAGATACGCAGTATTTT. J is TRBJ2-3 and V is TRBV12-5; 8 nucleotides line up with TRBD2. From germline, CDR1 is LGHNT and CDR2 FRNRAP. CDR3 length equals 15 residues. V was pared by 6 bases and J by 2 bases, with 7 bases of the junction left unmatched. Full variable domain (remainder filled in from reference TRBV12-5 and TRBJ2-3): DARVTQTPRHKVTEMGQEVTMRCQPILGHNTVFWYRQTMMQGLELLAYFRNRAPLDDSGMPKDRFSAEMPDATLATLKIQPSEPRDSAVYFCASGSLSGDTDTQYFGPGTRLTVL.

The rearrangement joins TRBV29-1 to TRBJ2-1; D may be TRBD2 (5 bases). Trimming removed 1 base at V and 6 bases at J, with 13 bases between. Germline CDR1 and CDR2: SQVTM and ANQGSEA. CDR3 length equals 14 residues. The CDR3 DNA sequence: TGCAGCGTTGAAGGACCAGAGAGCGGCAATGAGCAGTTCTTC. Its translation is CSVEGPESGNEQFF.

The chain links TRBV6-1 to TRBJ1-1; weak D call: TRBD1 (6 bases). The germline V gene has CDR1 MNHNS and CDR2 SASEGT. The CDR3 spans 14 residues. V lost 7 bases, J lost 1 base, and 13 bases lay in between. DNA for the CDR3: TGTGCCAGCAAGGGGGGACGAACGAACACTGAAGCTTTCTTT. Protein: CASKGGRTNTEAFF.

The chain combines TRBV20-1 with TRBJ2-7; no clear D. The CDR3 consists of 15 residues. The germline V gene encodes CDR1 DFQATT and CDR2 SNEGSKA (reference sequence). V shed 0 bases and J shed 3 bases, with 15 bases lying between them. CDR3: CSARDPQKGYYEQYF. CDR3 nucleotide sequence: TGCAGTGCTAGAGATCCCCAGAAGGGATACTACGAGCAGTACTTC.

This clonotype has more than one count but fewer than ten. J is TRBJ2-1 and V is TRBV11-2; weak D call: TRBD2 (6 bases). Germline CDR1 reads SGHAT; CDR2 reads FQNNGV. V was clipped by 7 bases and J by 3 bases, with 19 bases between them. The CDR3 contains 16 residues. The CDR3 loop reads CASNLQGGGYYNEQFF. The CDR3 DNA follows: TGTGCCAGCAACCTGCAGGGAGGTGGTTACTACAATGAGCAGTTCTTC.

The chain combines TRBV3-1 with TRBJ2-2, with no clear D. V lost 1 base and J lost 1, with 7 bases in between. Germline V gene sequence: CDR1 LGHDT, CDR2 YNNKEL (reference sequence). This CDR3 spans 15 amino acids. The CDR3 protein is CASSQVRGNTGELFF. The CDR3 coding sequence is TGTGCCAGCAGCCAAGTTAGAGGGAACACCGGGGAGCTGTTTTTT.

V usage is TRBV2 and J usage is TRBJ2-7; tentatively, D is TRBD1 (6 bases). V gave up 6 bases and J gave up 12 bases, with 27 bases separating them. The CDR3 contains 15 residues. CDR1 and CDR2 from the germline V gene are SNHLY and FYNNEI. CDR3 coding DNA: TGTGCCAGCAGCCTAGGGGGTTTAGGGGCCCTTGGAATGTACTTC. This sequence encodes CASSLGGLGALGMYF.

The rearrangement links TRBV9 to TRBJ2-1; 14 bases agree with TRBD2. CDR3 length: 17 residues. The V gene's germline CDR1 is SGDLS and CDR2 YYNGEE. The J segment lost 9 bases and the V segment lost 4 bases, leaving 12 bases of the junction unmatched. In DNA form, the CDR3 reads TGTGCCAGCAGCCTCCGGCCGACTAGCGGGGGGGGCAGTGAGCAGTTCTTC. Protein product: CASSLRPTSGGGSEQFF.

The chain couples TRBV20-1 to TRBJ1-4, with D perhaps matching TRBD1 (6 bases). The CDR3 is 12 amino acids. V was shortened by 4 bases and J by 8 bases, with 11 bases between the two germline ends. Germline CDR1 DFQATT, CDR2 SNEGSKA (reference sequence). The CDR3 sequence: CSANEGGEKLFF. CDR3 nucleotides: TGCAGTGCTAACGAGGGGGGGGAAAAACTGTTTTTT.